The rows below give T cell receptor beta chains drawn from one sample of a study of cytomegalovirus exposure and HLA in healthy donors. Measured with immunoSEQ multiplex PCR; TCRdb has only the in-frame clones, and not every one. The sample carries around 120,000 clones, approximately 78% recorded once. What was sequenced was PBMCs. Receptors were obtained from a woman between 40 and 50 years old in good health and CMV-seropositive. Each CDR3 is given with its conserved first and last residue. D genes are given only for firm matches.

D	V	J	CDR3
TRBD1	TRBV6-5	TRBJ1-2	CASSLGRGETF
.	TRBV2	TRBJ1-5	CASSSYSNQPQHF
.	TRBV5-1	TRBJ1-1	CASSGQNTEAFF
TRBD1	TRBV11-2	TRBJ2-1	CASSPWGTVNEQFF
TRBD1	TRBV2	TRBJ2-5	CASKKYGTGGGGTQYF
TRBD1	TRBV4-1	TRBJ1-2	CASSQEPTGNSDGYTF
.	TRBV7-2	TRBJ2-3	CASSLEAGPDTQYF
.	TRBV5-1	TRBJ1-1	CASSLAGIGAEAFF
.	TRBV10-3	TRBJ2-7	CAISDPDSYEQYF
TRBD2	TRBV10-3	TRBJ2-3	CAISEYRLAGSTDTQYF
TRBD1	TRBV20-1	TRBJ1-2	CSVQGARGYTF
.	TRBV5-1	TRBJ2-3	CASSRNRVRTDTQYF
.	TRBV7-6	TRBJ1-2	CASSLGRGYGYTF
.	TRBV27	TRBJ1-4	CASSLLGDEKLFF
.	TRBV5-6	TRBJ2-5	CASSLGQGPQETQYF
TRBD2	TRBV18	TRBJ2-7	CASSPSVAGGYEQYF
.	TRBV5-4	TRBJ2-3	CASTRGARGTLDTQYF